This entry features one T cell receptor (beta chain) sequence. Antigen: not known. The germline CDR1 and CDR2 sequences are SGHTA and FQGNSA. The CDR3 has 15 residues. Unmatched junction bases numbered 4, after V lost 1 base and J lost 3 bases. These data come from a study of blood T cells in healthy people across ages. A sample-barcoded 5' primer and a J-beta primer mix were used in a second PCR of roughly 7 to 11 cycles. In TCRdb, the 5' RACE reads were re-called with MiXCR into one record per CDR3 protein. The sample lists about 670,000 distinct CDR3 sequences; about 43% were seen once. The study's findings and limits: Among T cells, TCR beta diversity per million cells dropped roughly linearly as age rose. Estimated diversity that came from one million T cells was considered an underestimate. Using unsorted PBMCs precluded a conclusive naive versus antigen-experienced comparison.

The people who gave samples were healthy Caucasians from Russia, aged roughly 6 to 90. This chain joins TRBV7-2 and TRBJ2-7, with 9 nucleotides matching TRBD2. The sample taken for sequencing was blood. The TCR sequence derives from an older man in good health. The CDR3 nucleotides are TGTGCCAGCAGCTTAGGCGGGACTAGCCGCTACGAGCAGTACTTC. It codes for CASSLGGTSRYEQYF.